This is a list of T cell receptor beta chains from one sample in a study of T cells in Graves' hyperthyroidism and ophthalmopathy. Using its own MiXCR run on the multiplex PCR reads, TCRdb lists one record per CDR3 protein. Of fewer than 650,000 distinct CDR3 sequences in the sample, more than 13% were seen once. The specimen sequenced was blood. Source of these receptors: a woman aged 18-29 years with Graves' ophthalmopathy. The CDR3 runs from the conserved cysteine through the conserved F or W. The D gene is left open where the match is weak. Not all rows give a size; the values are once, few, many and, for expanded clones, a class.

J gene,D gene,clone size,V gene,CDR3 DNA,CDR3 protein
TRBJ2-3,.,many,TRBV28,TGTGCCAGCAGCTTAGGTGGATTGAGCACAGATACGCAGTATTTT,CASSLGGLSTDTQYF
TRBJ1-3,TRBD1,few,TRBV12-3/TRBV12-4,TGTGCCAGCAGCTCGGACAGGGCTGGAAACACCATATATTTT,CASSSDRAGNTIYF
TRBJ1-2,.,many,TRBV29-1,TGCAGCGTTGAAGATGCCCCCCCGACAGTGGTCTATGGCTACACCTTC,CSVEDAPPTVVYGYTF
TRBJ2-2,.,few,TRBV5-6,TGTGCCAGCAGCTTGGCTGTGGGAGCGTTATCAATGAGGAACACCGGGGAGCTGTTTTTT,CASSLAVGALSMRNTGELFF
TRBJ2-6,TRBD1,many,TRBV28,TGTGCCAGCACGCTTTACTGGGACAGGGCCTCCTCTGGGGCCAACGTCCTGACTTTC,CASTLYWDRASSGANVLTF
TRBJ1-1,.,few,TRBV19,TGTGCCAGTAGGACCCCCGGGTCGGGGAACACTGAAGCTTTCTTT,CASRTPGSGNTEAFF
TRBJ2-7,.,many,TRBV11-2,TGTGCCAGCAGCGAGGGCCCGACCTACGAGCAGTACTTC,CASSEGPTYEQYF
TRBJ2-7,TRBD2,.,TRBV28,TGTGCCAGCAAAGGGGTAGCGGGGGAGGTCGAGCAGTACTTC,CASKGVAGEVEQYF
TRBJ1-1,.,many,TRBV20-1,TGCAGTGCTGAGTTCGTTGGGGGTGGCACTGAAGCTTTCTTT,CSAEFVGGGTEAFF
TRBJ2-3,.,many,TRBV11-2,TGTGCCAGCAGCCCCCGGGCTGGGAGTATGACGCAGTATTTT,CASSPRAGSMTQYF
TRBJ2-5,TRBD1,many,TRBV12-5,TGTGCTAGTGGTTTGGCGACAGGGGGTCTAGAGACCCAGTACTTC,CASGLATGGLETQYF
TRBJ2-7,.,many,TRBV5-5,TGTGCCAGCAGCCACTTCCAGGGGACCCCCTACGAGCAGTACTTC,CASSHFQGTPYEQYF
TRBJ2-7,TRBD1,.,TRBV6-1,TGTGCCAGCAGCTCCCTGGGGACAGGGCACGACGAGCAGTACTTC,CASSSLGTGHDEQYF
TRBJ2-1,.,many,TRBV12-5,TGTGCTAGTGGTTTGGGTAGGGACTCCCTCGATGAGCAGTTCTTC,CASGLGRDSLDEQFF
TRBJ2-2,TRBD2,many,TRBV28,TGTGCCAGCGGAGGGGTACCCGGGGCTAGCGGTCACGGGGAGCTGTTTTTT,CASGGVPGASGHGELFF
TRBJ1-2,.,.,TRBV6-1,TGTGCCAGCAGTCCCGCGGGACACGTCCTTGACTACACCTTC,CASSPAGHVLDYTF
TRBJ1-1,.,.,TRBV7-3,TGTGCCAGCAGCTTAGGTGGGGGGGGAGTTGAAGCTTTCTTT,CASSLGGGGVEAFF
TRBJ1-5,.,many,TRBV28,TGTGCCAGCAGTTTCCCGGGTGATCAGCCCCAGCATTTT,CASSFPGDQPQHF
TRBJ2-1,TRBD2,.,TRBV6-2/TRBV6-3,TGTGCCAGCAGTTCCCAGGGCGGCGGGAGGGTTCGGGTCTTC,CASSSQGGGRVRVF
TRBJ2-1,.,.,TRBV19,TGTGCCAGTAGTATAAGTTGGGGGAGCGATGAGCAGTTCTTC,CASSISWGSDEQFF
TRBJ1-5,.,.,TRBV6-1,TGTGCCAACCGAATGGGACTCGATCATAATCAGCCCCAGCATTTT,CANRMGLDHNQPQHF
TRBJ1-1,TRBD1,.,TRBV6-2/TRBV6-3,TGTGCCAGCAGTTACAATCGACAGGGTCTGAAACCTGAAGCTTTCTTT,CASSYNRQGLKPEAFF